The clone carrying this T cell receptor beta chain was observed once. In the PCR, 60 Vbeta and 13 Jbeta primers were used. Sequenced by immunoSEQ multiplex PCR; TCRdb stores in-frame clones only, minus some. This sample has approximately 110,000 clones; 65% to 75% occur once, and the top ten carry 4% to 5.5%. This sample is drawn from a study of cytomegalovirus exposure and HLA in healthy donors. CDR3 length: 13 residues. The V gene lost 3 bases and the J gene lost 7 bases, with 10 bases spanning the gap. CDR1 is SGDLS, CDR2 YYNGEE, per germline. The sequence derives from a young man in good health and CMV-seropositive. The genes are TRBV9 and TRBJ1-4, with no clear D. Sequencing input: PBMCs. The CDR3: CASSALPGEKLFF. The CDR3 DNA is TGTGCCAGCAGCGCGTTGCCCGGTGAAAAACTGTTTTTT.